The clone carrying this TCR beta chain is a singleton in its sample. What it binds is not known. Arm-PCR of CDR3 regions and iRepertoire HTBI primers were the basis on which TCR beta libraries were built. In TCRdb, the multiplex PCR reads were re-called with MiXCR into one record per CDR3 protein. The sample includes roughly 400,000 distinct CDR3 sequences, 21% of them seen just once. This sample was taken from a study of regulatory T cells in long-lasting Graves disease. Study conclusions and caveats: Patients with persistent disease showed a bias toward TRBV28, TRBJ1-2 and TRBJ2-5.

Germline CDR1 MNHNY, CDR2 SVGAGI (reference sequence). Trimming removed 0 bases from V and 1 base from J; junction bases left unmatched: 15. The CDR3 contains 20 residues. Time point described: persistent/refractory GD, antithyroid drugs over 5 years with positive TRAb. RNA from PBMCs was the source of the TCR library. Approximately 9.6-milliliter peripheral blood samples went into EDTA tubes. The receptor was derived from a female donor with Graves disease. Specimen: peripheral blood mononuclear cells (PBMCs), collected when the disease was refractory, from a patient treated with antithyroid drugs. The genes are TRBV6-6 and TRBJ2-1; 7 nucleotides match TRBD2. The CDR3 DNA reads as TGTGCCAGCAGTTACTCGATCCCCCGTCAGACTAGCTCATCCTACAATGAGCAGTTCTTC. The encoded protein is CASSYSIPRQTSSSYNEQFF.